The present T cell receptor beta chain was sequenced within a study of CD8+ T cells in alopecia areata. Points from the study as a whole: For baseline CD8+ expansion, any link to response stays uncertain with one nonresponder.

The CDR3 covers 14 residues. The V gene's germline CDR1 is MGHDK and CDR2 SYGVNS. Trimming pared 2 bases from V and 4 bases from J, leaving 10 bases between. On this clone itself: Its antigen is as yet unknown.

Described treatment: oral pan-JAK inhibitor, 5-10 mg twice daily. RNA extraction was followed by reverse transcription into cDNA, which acted as the sequencing template. The method was immunoSEQ multiplex PCR; TCRdb's version includes in-frame clones alone and lacks a portion of them. There are about 210,000 clones in the sample; approximately 40% occur only once, and roughly 2.6% lies in the top ten. The sequencing here drew on CD4+ T cells sorted from blood, taken at approximately week 39, from a patient treated with tofacitinib. V is TRBV25-1 and J is TRBJ2-3; perhaps TRBD2 as D (5 bases). The TCR originated in a human donor with alopecia areata. The CDR3 DNA follows: TGTGCCAGCAGTGAACCGGGAACTCCAGATACGCAGTATTTT. Protein: CASSEPGTPDTQYF. Supplemented by reference TRBV25-1 and TRBJ2-3, the full variable domain reads EADIYQTPRYLVIGTGKKITLECSQTMGHDKMYWYQQDPGMELHLIHYSYGVNSTEKGDLSSESTVSRIRTEHFPLTLESARPSHTSQYLCASSEPGTPDTQYFGPGTRLTVL.